The 19 T cell receptor beta chains in this list originate from one sample, sequenced in a study of T cell responses to AZD1222 COVID-19 vaccine. Assay: immunoSEQ multiplex PCR; the TCRdb copy retains only in-frame clones and omits some. The sample records 100,000 to 150,000 clones, 75% to 95% being singletons. This specimen was peripheral blood, taken 28 days after the second AZD1222 dose. The receptors were gathered from an adult who received the AZD1222 COVID-19 vaccine.

The chain joins TRBV19 to TRBJ1-1, with 7 bases matching TRBD1. Germline V lookup: CDR1 LNHDA, CDR2 SQIVND (reference sequence). The CDR3 consists of 14 residues. Losses at the gene ends were 9 bases for V and 2 bases for J; bases not matched to a gene: 9. CDR3 DNA: TGTGCCAGGAATCCGGGACAGACTAACACTGAAGCTTTCTTT. It yields the protein CARNPGQTNTEAFF.

The chain recombines TRBV30 with TRBJ1-1; D is perhaps TRBD1 (6 bases). Germline V gene lookup returns CDR1 GTSNPN and CDR2 SVGIG (reference sequence). The CDR3 is 12 amino acids. V lost 4 bases, J lost 7 bases, and 13 bases lay in between. The CDR3 is CAWTQQGVEAFF. The CDR3 coding sequence is TGTGCCTGGACCCAACAGGGCGTTGAAGCTTTCTTT.

This clone appeared a single time. J is TRBJ1-2 and V is TRBV16; D possibly corresponds to TRBD1 (5 bases). The CDR3 covers 13 residues. V lost 1 base, J lost 8 bases, and 11 bases lay in between. From germline, CDR1 is KGHSY and CDR2 FQNENV. The CDR3 is CASSQFQGEGYTF. The DNA for the CDR3 is TGTGCCAGCAGCCAATTCCAGGGTGAGGGCTACACCTTC. The whole variable domain, filled in from reference TRBV16 and TRBJ1-2, reads GEEVAQTPKHLVRGEGQKAKLYCAPIKGHSYVFWYQQVLKNEFKFLISFQNENVFDETGMPKERFSAKCLPNSPCSLEIQATKLEDSAVYFCASSQFQGEGYTFGSGTRLTVV.

The chain links TRBV19 to TRBJ2-7, with a tentative D call TRBD1 (5 bases). Germline loops: CDR1 LNHDA, CDR2 SQIVND (reference sequence). V was trimmed by 2 bases and J by 2 bases, leaving 7 bases between them. The CDR3 consists of 13 residues. The CDR3 bases are TGTGCCAGTAGTATAACAGGTACCTACGAGCAGTACTTC. This gives the protein CASSITGTYEQYF.

The gene calls are TRBV2 and TRBJ1-5, with TRBD1 identical over 7 bases. CDR3 length: 14 amino acids. Germline lookup yields CDR1 SNHLY and CDR2 FYNNEI. V gave up 5 bases and J gave up 1 base; unmatched junction bases: 2. This chain's CDR3 is CASSLQGSNQPQHF. In DNA form, the CDR3 reads TGTGCCAGCAGTTTACAGGGGAGCAATCAGCCCCAGCATTTT.

V is TRBV27 and J is TRBJ1-4, with D unresolved. CDR3 length: 15 residues. In germline, CDR1 is MNHEY, CDR2 SMNVEV (reference sequence). Trimming cost V 2 bases and J 0 bases, with 7 bases left between them. The DNA for the CDR3 is TGTGCCAGCAGTTTAATGTTCGCAACTAATGAAAAACTGTTTTTT. Translation: CASSLMFATNEKLFF.

The V call is TRBV7-2, the J call TRBJ1-6; the match to TRBD1 covers 7 bases. The J segment lost 4 bases and the V segment lost 1 base, leaving 7 bases of the junction unmatched. The V gene's germline CDR1 is SGHTA and CDR2 FQGNSA. This CDR3 has 17 residues. Written as DNA, the CDR3 is TGTGCCAGCAGCTTAGGACGGGACAGAAATTATAATTCACCCCTCCACTTT. This encodes CASSLGRDRNYNSPLHF.

The V and J genes are TRBV14 and TRBJ2-7; 7 bases are shared with TRBD1. CDR3 length equals 14 residues. The V and J ends lost 4 bases and 2 bases, in that order; junction bases with no gene match: 5. Germline V gene data show CDR1 as SGHDN and CDR2 as FVKESK. This CDR3 is CASSPWTGTYEQYF. CDR3 nucleotide sequence: TGTGCCAGCAGCCCGTGGACAGGTACCTACGAGCAGTACTTC.

V usage is TRBV7-3 and J usage is TRBJ1-3; 7 bases map to TRBD1. V lost 2 bases, J lost 4 bases, and 5 bases stayed unmatched. The CDR3 consists of 15 residues. Germline V CDR1 and CDR2: SGHTA, FQGTGA. The CDR3 region is CASSLGGGAGNTIYF. In DNA, the CDR3 is TGTGCCAGCAGCTTAGGAGGGGGCGCGGGAAACACCATATATTTT.

The chain is built from TRBV3-1 (or the pseudogene TRBV3-2) and TRBJ1-1; TRBD1 is a possible D gene (5 bases). The CDR3 contains 14 residues. Per germline, CDR1 LGHDT and CDR2 YNNKEL (reference sequence). The V end lost 4 bases, the J end lost 7 bases, and 16 bases lay between the germline ends. The CDR3 DNA reads TGTGCCAGCAGCCCGTTGGGACTCACTTATGAAGCTTTCTTT. Protein product: CASSPLGLTYEAFF.

The chain joins TRBV25-1 to TRBJ1-2; D is undetermined. CDR3 length equals 11 residues. CDR1 MGHDK and CDR2 SYGVNS come from the germline V gene. V gave up 4 bases and J gave up 4 bases, with 4 bases separating them. CDR3: CASSAGYGYTF. In nucleotides, the CDR3 is TGTGCCAGCAGTGCGGGCTATGGCTACACCTTC.

CDR3: CAWSVRIRTYGYTF. The CDR3 nucleotides read TGTGCCTGGAGTGTTAGAATCCGGACTTATGGCTACACCTTC. This rearrangement joins TRBV30 to TRBJ1-2; unclear D gene. The CDR3 is 14 residues long. V was shortened by 0 bases and J by 5 bases, with 13 bases between the two germline ends. Germline CDR1 reads GTSNPN; CDR2 reads SVGIG (reference sequence).

The genes are TRBV2 and TRBJ1-6; a weak D match, TRBD1 (6 bases). V was pared by 7 bases and J by 7 bases, with 14 bases between. In germline, CDR1 is SNHLY, CDR2 FYNNEI. CDR3 length: 14 amino acids. The CDR3 nucleotides read TGTGCCAGCATCCGAACAGGGCGGAATTCACCCCTCCACTTT. This codes for CASIRTGRNSPLHF.

The chain carries TRBV6-5 and TRBJ1-6; maybe TRBD1 (6 bases). The CDR3 spans 15 residues. Trimming pared 7 bases from V and 3 bases from J, leaving 13 bases between. Germline assignment: CDR1 MNHEY and CDR2 SVGAGI. The chain's CDR3 is CASTRTDSYNSPLHF. CDR3 DNA: TGTGCCAGCACACGGACGGACAGCTATAATTCACCCCTCCACTTT.

The V and J genes are TRBV7-9 and TRBJ1-5, with unresolved D. This CDR3 region has 14 residues. CDR1 SEHNR and CDR2 FQNEAQ come from the germline V gene (reference sequence). V gave up 2 bases and J gave up 9 bases, with 14 bases separating them. CDR3 coding DNA: TGTGCCAGCAGCTTAAGTACAGATCCCCGGCCCCAGCATTTT. The encoded protein is CASSLSTDPRPQHF.

The CDR3 DNA reads TGCGCCAGCAGCCAAGTCCAGGGTAGCGGGAGGTCCTACAATGAGCAGTTCTTC. Amino acids: CASSQVQGSGRSYNEQFF. The chain links TRBV4-3 to TRBJ2-1; the match to TRBD2 covers 10 bases. The V gene's germline CDR1 is LGHNA and CDR2 YSLEER. V was clipped by 1 base and J by 1 base; unmatched bases: 7. The CDR3 runs 18 residues.

The chain couples TRBV10-3 to TRBJ2-3; 12 positions agree with TRBD2. This CDR3 contains 16 residues. V was clipped by 6 bases and J by 3 bases; unmatched bases: 7. Germline lookup yields CDR1 ENHRY and CDR2 SYGVKD. The CDR3 spells CAISSSGGARTDTQYF. Written as DNA, the CDR3 is TGTGCCATCAGCTCTAGCGGGGGGGCCAGGACAGATACGCAGTATTTT.

This chain uses TRBV19 with TRBJ1-6; D possibly corresponds to TRBD1 (5 bases). The germline V gene encodes CDR1 LNHDA and CDR2 SQIVND (reference sequence). The V gene lost 6 bases and the J gene lost 5 bases, with 8 bases spanning the gap. CDR3 length equals 13 residues. CDR3 sequence reads: CASRRGNNSPLHF. In DNA, the CDR3 is TGTGCCAGTAGGCGGGGGAATAATTCACCCCTCCACTTT. Together with reference TRBV19 and TRBJ1-6, the CDR3 gives the full variable domain: DGGITQSPKYLFRKEGQNVTLSCEQNLNHDAMYWYRQDPGQGLRLIYYSQIVNDFQKGDIAEGYSVSREKKESFPLTVTSAQKNPTAFYLCASRRGNNSPLHFGNGTRLTVT.

The chain has TRBV5-1 and TRBJ2-3; D remains ambiguous. Trimming stripped 1 base from V and 0 bases from J, with 12 bases between. CDR3 size: 16 residues. CDR1 SGHRS and CDR2 YFSETQ come from the germline V gene. In DNA form, the CDR3 reads TGCGCCAGCAGCTTGAGTGCGGCTTCTAGCACAGATACGCAGTATTTT. Amino acids: CASSLSAASSTDTQYF.